This T cell receptor beta chain was observed in a study of response to subunit inactivated influenza vaccine. TCRdb passed the RT-PCR reads through MiXCR, listing each CDR3 protein once. The sample records approximately 570,000 distinct CDR3 sequences, about 8% being singletons. This clonotype showed up just a few times. Its antigen remains unknown. Study-level points and caveats: Every seasonal influenza vaccination brings in few new T cells, the authors suggested.

The CDR3 covers 15 residues. Germline V gene lookup returns CDR1 SGHTA and CDR2 FQGNSA. With V trimmed by 2 bases and J by 8 bases, 7 bases remained unmatched. The starting material was PBMCs from blood, obtained less than 30 months after vaccination. V is TRBV7-2 and J is TRBJ1-4; 8 nucleotides align to TRBD1. This clonotype originated in a man between 50 and 70 years old who received an inactivated influenza vaccine. The CDR3 sequence is CASSLQRDRREKLFF. The CDR3 coding sequence is TGTGCCAGCAGCTTACAGCGGGACAGGAGAGAAAAACTGTTTTTT.